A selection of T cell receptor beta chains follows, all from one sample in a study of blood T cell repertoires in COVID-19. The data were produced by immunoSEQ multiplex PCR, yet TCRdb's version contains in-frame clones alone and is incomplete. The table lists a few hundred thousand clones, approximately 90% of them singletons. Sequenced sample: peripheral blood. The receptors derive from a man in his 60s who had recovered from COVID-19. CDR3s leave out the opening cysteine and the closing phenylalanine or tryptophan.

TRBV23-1,ASSQGVDRANQPQH
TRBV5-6,ASSTMDRGETEAF
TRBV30,AWFRGGYYEQY
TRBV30,AWSAPGGAEAF
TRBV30,AWSPALAGGPEEQY
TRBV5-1,ASSRYISGQKTTYEQY
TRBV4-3,ASSRAVGDGYT
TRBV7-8,ASSPDPGSGNTIY
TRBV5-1,ASSRQGAYNEQF
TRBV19,ASSVGQMNTEAF
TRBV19,ASSILQGARTEAF
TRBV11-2,ASSLYLGGYEQY
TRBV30,AHKRRGPGWTEAF